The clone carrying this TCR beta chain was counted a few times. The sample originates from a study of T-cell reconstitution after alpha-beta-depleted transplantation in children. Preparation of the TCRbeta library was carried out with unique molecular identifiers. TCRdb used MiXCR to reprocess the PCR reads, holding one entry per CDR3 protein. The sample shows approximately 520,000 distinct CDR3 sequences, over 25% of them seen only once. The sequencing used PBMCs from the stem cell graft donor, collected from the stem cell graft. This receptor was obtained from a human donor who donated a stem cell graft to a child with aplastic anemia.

In DNA, the CDR3 is TGTGCCAGCAGCCCGGGACAGGGGAAGATTACTGAAGCTTTCTTT. Amino acid sequence: CASSPGQGKITEAFF. The V and J genes are TRBV7-9 and TRBJ1-1, with 10 bases matching TRBD1. The J segment lost 5 bases and the V segment lost 5 bases, leaving 8 bases of the junction unmatched. The CDR3 has 15 residues. The V gene's germline CDR1 is SEHNR and CDR2 FQNEAQ (reference sequence).